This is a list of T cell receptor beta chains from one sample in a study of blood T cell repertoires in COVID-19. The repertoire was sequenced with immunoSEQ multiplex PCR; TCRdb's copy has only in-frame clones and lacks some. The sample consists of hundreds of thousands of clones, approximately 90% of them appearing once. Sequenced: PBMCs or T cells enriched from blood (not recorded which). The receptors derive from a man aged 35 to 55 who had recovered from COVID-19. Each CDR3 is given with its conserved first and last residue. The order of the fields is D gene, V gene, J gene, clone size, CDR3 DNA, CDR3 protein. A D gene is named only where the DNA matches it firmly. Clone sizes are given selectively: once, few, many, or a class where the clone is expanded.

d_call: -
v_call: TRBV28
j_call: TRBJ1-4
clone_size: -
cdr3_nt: TGTGCCAGCAGTCCCGTAGGGGTTGAAAAACTGTTTTTT
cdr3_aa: CASSPVGVEKLFF

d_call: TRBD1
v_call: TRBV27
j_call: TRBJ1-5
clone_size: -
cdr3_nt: TGTGCCAGCAGGAGAATACACACCGGGACAGGGGGCGATAATCAGCCCCAGCATTTT
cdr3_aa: CASRRIHTGTGGDNQPQHF

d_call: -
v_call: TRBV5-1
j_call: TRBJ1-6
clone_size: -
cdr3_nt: TGCGCCAGCAGCTCAGACAGGACCACGGCTAGCTCCTATAATTCACCCCTCCACTTT
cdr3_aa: CASSSDRTTASSYNSPLHF

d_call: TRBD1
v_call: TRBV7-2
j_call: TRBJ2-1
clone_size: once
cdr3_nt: TGTGCCAGCAGGTTCACCGGGACAGGGGGCAATGAGCAGTTCTTC
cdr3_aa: CASRFTGTGGNEQFF

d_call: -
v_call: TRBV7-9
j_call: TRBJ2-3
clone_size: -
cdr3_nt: TGTGCCAGCAGCTTATATGGGGGGAGCACAGATACGCAGTATTTT
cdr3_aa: CASSLYGGSTDTQYF

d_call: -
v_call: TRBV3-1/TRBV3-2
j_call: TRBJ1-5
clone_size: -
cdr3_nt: TGTGCCAGCAGCCAAGATCGGTTTATAACAGAGAATCAGCCCCAGCATTTT
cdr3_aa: CASSQDRFITENQPQHF

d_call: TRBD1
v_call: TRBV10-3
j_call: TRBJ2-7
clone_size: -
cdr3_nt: TGTGCCATCAGTGGGCCGGGACAGGGACCCTACGAGCAGTACTTC
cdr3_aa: CAISGPGQGPYEQYF

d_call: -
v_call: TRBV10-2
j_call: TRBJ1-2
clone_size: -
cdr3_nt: TGCGCCAGCAGTGAGAGGTCCGGGGGAGGCTACACCTTC
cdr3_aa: CASSERSGGGYTF

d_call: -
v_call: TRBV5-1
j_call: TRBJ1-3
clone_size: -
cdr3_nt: TGCGCCAGCAGCCCGAGTTACTCTGGAAACACCATATATTTT
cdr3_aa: CASSPSYSGNTIYF

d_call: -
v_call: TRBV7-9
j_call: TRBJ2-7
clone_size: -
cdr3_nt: TGTGCCAGCAGCTTAGCGGATCAAGGGGTGTACGAGCAGTACTTC
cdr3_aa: CASSLADQGVYEQYF

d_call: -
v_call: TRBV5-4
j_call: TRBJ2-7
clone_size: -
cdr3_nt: TGTGCCAGCAGCTTGACGCCCGAGATTTCCTACGAGCAGTACTTC
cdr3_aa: CASSLTPEISYEQYF

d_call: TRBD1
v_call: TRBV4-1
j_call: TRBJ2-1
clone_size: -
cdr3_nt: TGCGCCAGCAGCCAAGCACTAACCGGGACAGGGGGCTTTGGTGTCTACAATGAGCAGTTCTTC
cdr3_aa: CASSQALTGTGGFGVYNEQFF

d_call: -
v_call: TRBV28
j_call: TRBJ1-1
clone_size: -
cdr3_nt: TGTGCCAGCAGCCAAATTACTGACTACACTGAAGCTTTCTTT
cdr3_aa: CASSQITDYTEAFF

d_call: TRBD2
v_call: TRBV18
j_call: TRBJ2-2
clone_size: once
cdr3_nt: TGTGCCAGCTCACAAGGGACTAGCGGACCGAACACCGGGGAGCTGTTTTTT
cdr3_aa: CASSQGTSGPNTGELFF

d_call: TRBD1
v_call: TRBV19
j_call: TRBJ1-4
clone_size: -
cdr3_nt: TGTGCCAGTAGTGTTGGGACAGGGCTCTACGAAAAACTGTTTTTT
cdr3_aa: CASSVGTGLYEKLFF

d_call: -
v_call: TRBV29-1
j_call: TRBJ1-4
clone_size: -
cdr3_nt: TGCAGCGTTCCGACAGCAACTAATGAAAAACTGTTTTTT
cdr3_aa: CSVPTATNEKLFF

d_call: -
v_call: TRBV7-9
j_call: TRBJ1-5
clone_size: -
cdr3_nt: TGTGCCAGCAGCACTTCAGGGGCGAGCAATCAGCCCCAGCATTTT
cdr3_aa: CASSTSGASNQPQHF

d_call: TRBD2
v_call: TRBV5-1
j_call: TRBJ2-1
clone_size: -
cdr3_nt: TGCGCCAGCAGCTCCGGCGCATGGGGGGGCTACAATGAGCAGTTCTTC
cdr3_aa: CASSSGAWGGYNEQFF

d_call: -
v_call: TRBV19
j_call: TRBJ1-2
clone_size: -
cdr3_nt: TGTGCCAGTAGTTCCGGACAGAGCTGGGGTGGCTACACCTTC
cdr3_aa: CASSSGQSWGGYTF

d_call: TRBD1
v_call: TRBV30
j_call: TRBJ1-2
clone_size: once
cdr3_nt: TGTGCCTGGAAAACAGGGGGCTATGGCTACACCTTC
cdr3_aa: CAWKTGGYGYTF